The present TCR beta chain was sequenced within a study of technical replicates of blood from a handful of donors. The CDR3 totals 10 residues. The V gene's germline CDR1 is DFQATT and CDR2 SNEGSKA (reference sequence). V was cut by 3 bases and J by 3 bases, with 2 bases left in between. The repertoire was sequenced with immunoSEQ multiplex PCR; TCRdb's copy has only in-frame clones and lacks some. The table shows 45,000 to 55,000 clones, with less than 95% occurring only once. This TCR derives from a human donor in good health. The V gene is TRBV20-1, the J gene TRBJ1-1; D unresolved. The specimen sequenced was T cells isolated from PBMCs. CDR3 amino acids: CSASDTEAFF. CDR3 in DNA: TGCAGTGCTAGCGACACTGAAGCTTTCTTT.